The TCR beta chain described here comes from a study of T cells in Graves' hyperthyroidism and ophthalmopathy (dated by TCRdb to 2018 to 2020). About the full investigation: Peripheral blood was sampled at the time of initial diagnosis, prior to any treatment. To identify TCR V-J signatures that set the groups apart, the researchers used a discovery cohort of 100 patients, made up of under 50 with Graves' ophthalmopathy and 57 with stable Graves' hyperthyroidism. Whether ophthalmopathy could be predicted prospectively was tested in an independent validation cohort made up of fewer than 20 hyperthyroidism patients plus 17 patients who later progressed to ophthalmopathy. For training and testing, the 100 patients in the discovery cohort were randomly divided in a 7:3 ratio. In six Graves' hyperthyroidism patients, the study also compared T-cell repertoires from thyroid tissue with T-cell repertoires from blood. After blood sampling, hyperthyroidism patients were treated with methimazole at a starting dose of 30 mg daily, and ophthalmopathy patients were treated with high-dose intravenous methylprednisolone. TCR Vbeta CDR3 sequencing of 120 to 150 peripheral blood samples (roughly 43 ophthalmopathy, 75 hyperthyroidism and some 17 progressor patients) is reported in the paper. Overall results and qualifications from the work: Most expanded thyroid clonotypes (frequency above 0.001) were also detected in blood, a finding suggesting that blood repertoires may reflect thyroid immune responses. In validation, the model predicted progression to ophthalmopathy a median of around six months before onset, with approximately 71% sensitivity and roughly 77% specificity. A model built on a 13 V-J signature distinguished ophthalmopathy from stable hyperthyroidism, reaching about 88% sensitivity and about 81% specificity in cross-validation and 80%/75% in testing. No statistical method was used to set the sample size in advance, and investigators knew the group allocation.

CDR1 and CDR2, looked up from the germline V gene, are ENHRY and SYGVKD. Here V drops 8 bases and J drops 5 bases, and the junction holds 5 bases not matched to any gene. The CDR3 has 14 amino acids, counting the end cysteine and phenylalanine. Only CDR3 DNA is held: 42 bases, read in frame from base 1. Stable Graves' hyperthyroidism was defined as no progression to ophthalmopathy during 18 months of follow-up. Hyperthyroidism patients were newly diagnosed, with disease duration under 2 months, and aged 18 to 65 years. Patients with uncontrolled infections, other autoimmune diseases, pregnancy or lactation were excluded. Diagnoses were based on clinical symptoms, serum thyroxine and TRAb, thyroid ultrasound and orbital computed tomography. PBMCs were isolated from approximately 10 ml of fresh peripheral blood by Ficoll-Paque density gradient centrifugation. Total RNA was extracted using Trizol reagent, and RNA quality was assessed on an Agilent 2100 Bioanalyzer.

Ten or more counts support this clonotype. Its specific antigen is unknown. Base-call qualities are not available, and no considerably larger clone is one nucleotide away. TCR beta CDR3 regions were amplified from RNA transcripts. The first round of RT-PCR for the TCR CDR3 was performed with the HTBI primer set and the Qiagen OneStep RT-PCR kit. The libraries were constructed in a second round of multiplex PCR and then size-selected and purified. Paired-end sequencing of the libraries was performed with 100 bp reads on an Illumina HiSeq2000. As for the original processing: SOAPnuke was used to process the raw data, removing reads that contained adapters or uncalled bases, had a mean Phred below 15, or lacked an exact match to the constant primer or identifier. COPE v1.2.5 was used to merge the high-quality paired reads, and each unique nucleotide sequence was defined as a clonotype. MiTCR v1.1 was used to align the clonotypes against IMGT TRBV, TRBD and TRBJ reference segments. Only V-J combinations with frequency above 0.0001, covering 99% to 99.2% of repertoires, were analysed. A TCS score was defined as the ratio between F50 (clonal expansion) and ExV (chaos), using BLOSUM62-based TCRdist between CDR3 peptides within each V-J. Welch's t-statistics and random forest reduced just over 500 V-J features to 13, which were used in a naive Bayes classifier (R e1071). TCRdb reanalyzed the raw reads on its own, using fastp at Q25 for trimming and MiXCR for clone calling, and kept in-frame beta chains. For every CDR3 protein sequence, its rows merge into one entry that carries the most common genes and DNA. TCRdb's processing, not the authors', yielded these V and J calls. The sample table shows roughly 170,000 distinct CDR3 sequences, and approximately 17% are seen once. 25% to 30% of the sample lies in the top ten.

Sequencing was carried out using blood. This sequence originates from a woman aged 45-65 years with Graves' hyperthyroidism. This chain joins TRBV10-3 to TRBJ2-5, with 13 bases in between that match TRBD2. The CDR3 amino acid sequence is: CAIRTSGGLETQYF. The DNA reads as follows: TGTGCCATCCGGACTAGCGGGGGATTGGAGACCCAGTACTTC.